This note documents a single T cell receptor (beta chain) sequence. The immunoSEQ assay was v3. Generated by immunoSEQ multiplex PCR, the TCRdb table keeps only in-frame clones and is missing some. The data show 50,000 or so clones, over 65% seen once. Time point indicated: pre-treatment sample, taken before nivolumab and TIL therapy. Pleural nodules or supraclavicular lymph nodes made up most of the excised metastases sampled. Progressing patients received lymphodepletion, expanded TIL infusion and IL-2. Patients were adults with stage 4 NSCLC. The record originates from a study of TIL therapy for anti-PD-1-resistant metastatic lung cancer. Sequencing used tumor tissue, obtained at baseline. The TCR was taken from a person aged 25-79 years with non-small cell lung cancer.

DNA for the CDR3: TGCGCCAGCAGCCCCGTAAGAAGGGCCTACAATGAGCAGTTCTTC. As protein: CASSPVRRAYNEQFF. V is TRBV5-1 and J is TRBJ2-1, with D unresolved. Germline V gene sequence: CDR1 SGHRS, CDR2 YFSETQ. The CDR3 is made up of 15 amino acids. V gave up 4 bases and J gave up 2 bases, with 13 bases separating them.